The source of this TCR beta chain is a study of vaccination and CD4 T cells after COVID-19. About the research overall: Each convalescent patient was PCR positive for SARS-CoV-2 on nasal swab; roughly nine cases were mild and one severe. In culture, cells were exposed to overlapping spike peptides from SARS-CoV-2, HCoV-NL63, HCoV-OC43 and HCoV-229E.

CDR1 is MGHDK, CDR2 SYGVNS, per germline. With 4 bases clipped from V and 4 bases from J, the junction kept 1 base outside the gene matches. This CDR3 has 13 amino acids. On this clonotype itself: The antigen is not known.

An Oncomine TCR Beta short-read assay was used to sequence the DNA from cultured CD4+ T cells. TCRdb re-called the PCR reads with MiXCR, one entry per CDR3 protein. The sample has more than 15,000 distinct CDR3 sequences, under 30% seen once; the top ten hold 7.8%. The treatment: roughly 10-day PBMC culture with coronavirus spike peptide pools or control peptides (ViraFEST assay). This receptor was identified in a human donor with COVID-19. V usage is TRBV25-1 and J usage is TRBJ1-1; TRBD1 matches at 9 bases. The specimen was cultured CD4+ T cells from blood. CDR3 sequence (DNA): TGTGCCAGCAGTGGACAGGGGGGCACTGAAGCTTTCTTT. This translates into CASSGQGGTEAFF. The variable domain in full, with the rest retrieved from reference TRBV25-1 and TRBJ1-1, is EADIYQTPRYLVIGTGKKITLECSQTMGHDKMYWYQQDPGMELHLIHYSYGVNSTEKGDLSSESTVSRIRTEHFPLTLESARPSHTSQYLCASSGQGGTEAFFGQGTRLTVV.